This T cell receptor (beta chain) was sequenced for a study of blood T cell repertoires in COVID-19. Study as a whole: Samples came from the United States, Italy and Spain, spanning acute and convalescent COVID-19. T cells, B-cell-depleted T cells, or PBMCs supplied cDNA or gDNA.

The CDR3 totals 14 residues. Germline CDR1 SGHKS, CDR2 YYEKEE (reference sequence). V lost 0 bases, J lost 9 bases, and 7 bases stayed unmatched. Original data processing: Reference gene primer amplification yielded estimated nucleated cell counts. Here immunoSEQ multiplex PCR was the method, and the copy in TCRdb shows in-frame clones only, minus some. For V, J and clone size, that table is used; D and trimming come from the DNA. The data hold about 44,000 clones, with 75% to 90% observed a single time. Material for sequencing was peripheral blood. The TCR was taken from a woman aged 80 or older in a cohort sampled during active or convalescent COVID-19. The chain combines TRBV5-5 with TRBJ2-7, with TRBD2 matching 9 bases. The CDR3: CASSLEASGMGQYF. The DNA of the CDR3 is TGTGCCAGCAGCTTGGAAGCTAGCGGGATGGGGCAGTACTTC.